This TCR beta chain stems from a study of cytomegalovirus exposure and HLA in healthy donors. Overall study: Most genotyped donors, about 81% of 350 to 500, had Caucasian-associated genetic ancestry.

Vbeta (60) and Jbeta (13) primers were used in the PCR. Generated by immunoSEQ multiplex PCR, the TCRdb table keeps only in-frame clones and is missing some. The table has roughly 130,000 clones, around 79% seen once. The source is a female donor in good health and CMV-seronegative. Sample: PBMCs.

CDR3 bases: TGTGCCAGCAGTCGAAGGGACTTTTCTTACAATGAGCAGTTCTTC. Amino acids: CASSRRDFSYNEQFF. The chain has TRBV6-6 and TRBJ2-1; D might be TRBD2 (6 bases). Trimming shortened V by 5 bases and J by 4 bases, and 15 bases separated the two germline ends. Germline V CDR1 and CDR2: MNHNY, SVGAGI (reference sequence). This CDR3 is built from 15 residues.